This T cell receptor (beta chain) was sequenced in a study of technical replicates of blood from a handful of donors. TCRdb keeps only in-frame clones here, not all; method: immunoSEQ multiplex PCR. Of roughly 100,000 clones detected, about 95% appear once; the ten largest clones hold around 0.3%. The CDR3 is 13 amino acids. Per the germline V gene, CDR1 is SEHNR and CDR2 is FQNEAQ (reference sequence). Trimming stripped 1 base from V and 8 bases from J, with 11 bases between. The chain links TRBV7-9 to TRBJ1-2; D call uncertain. The receptor comes from a human donor in good health. The sequencing input was T cells isolated from PBMCs. The CDR3 nucleotides read TGTGCCAGCAGCTTAGACAGTCCTTTGGGCTACACCTTC. Encoded protein: CASSLDSPLGYTF.